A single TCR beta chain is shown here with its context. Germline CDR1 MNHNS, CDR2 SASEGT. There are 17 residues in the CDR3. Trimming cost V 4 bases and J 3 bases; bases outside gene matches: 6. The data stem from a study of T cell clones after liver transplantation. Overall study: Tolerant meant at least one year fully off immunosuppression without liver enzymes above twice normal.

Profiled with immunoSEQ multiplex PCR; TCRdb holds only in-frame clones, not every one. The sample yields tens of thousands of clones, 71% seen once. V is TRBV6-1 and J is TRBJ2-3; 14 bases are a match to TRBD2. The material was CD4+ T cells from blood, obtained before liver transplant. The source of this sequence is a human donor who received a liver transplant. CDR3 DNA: TGTGCCAGCAGTGCCCCCGGGACTAGCGGGGGAACAGATACGCAGTATTTT. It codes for CASSAPGTSGGTDTQYF.